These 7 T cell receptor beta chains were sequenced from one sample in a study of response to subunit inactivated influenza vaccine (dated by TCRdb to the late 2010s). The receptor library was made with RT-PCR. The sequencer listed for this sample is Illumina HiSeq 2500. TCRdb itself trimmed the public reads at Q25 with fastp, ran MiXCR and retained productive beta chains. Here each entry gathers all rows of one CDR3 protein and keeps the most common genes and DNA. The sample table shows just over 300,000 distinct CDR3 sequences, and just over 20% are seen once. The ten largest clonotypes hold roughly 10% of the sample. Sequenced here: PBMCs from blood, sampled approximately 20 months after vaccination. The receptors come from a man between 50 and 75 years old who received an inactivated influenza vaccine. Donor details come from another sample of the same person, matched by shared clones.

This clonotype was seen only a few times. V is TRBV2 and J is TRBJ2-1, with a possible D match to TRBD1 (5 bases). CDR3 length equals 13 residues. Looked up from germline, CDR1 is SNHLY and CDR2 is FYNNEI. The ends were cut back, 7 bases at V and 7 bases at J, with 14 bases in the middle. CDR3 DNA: TGTGCCAGCACCAAAATGACAGTTAATGAGCAGTTCTTC. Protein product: CASTKMTVNEQFF. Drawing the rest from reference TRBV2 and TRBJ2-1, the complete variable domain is EPEVTQTPSHQVTQMGQEVILRCVPISNHLYFYWYRQILGQKVEFLVSFYNNEISEKSEIFDDQFSVERPDGSNFTLKIRSTKLEDSAMYFCASTKMTVNEQFFGPGTRLTVL.

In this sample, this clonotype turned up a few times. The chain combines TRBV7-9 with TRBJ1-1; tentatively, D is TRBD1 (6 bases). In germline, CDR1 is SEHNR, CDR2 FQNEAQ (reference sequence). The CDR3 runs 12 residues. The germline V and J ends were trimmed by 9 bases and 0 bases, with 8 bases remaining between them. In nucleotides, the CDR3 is TGTGCCAGTGCAGGGGTGAACACTGAAGCTTTCTTT. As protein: CASAGVNTEAFF.

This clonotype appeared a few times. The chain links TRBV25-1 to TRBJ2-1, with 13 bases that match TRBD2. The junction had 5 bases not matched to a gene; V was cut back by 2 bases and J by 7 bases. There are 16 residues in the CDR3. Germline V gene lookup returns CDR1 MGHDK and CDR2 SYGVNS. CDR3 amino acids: CASSEKTSGGANEQFF. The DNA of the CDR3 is TGTGCCAGCAGTGAAAAAACTAGCGGGGGGGCGAATGAGCAGTTCTTC.

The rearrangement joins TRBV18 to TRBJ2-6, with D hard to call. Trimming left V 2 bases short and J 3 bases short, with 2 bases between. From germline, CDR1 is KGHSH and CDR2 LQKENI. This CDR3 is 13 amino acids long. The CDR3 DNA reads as TGTGCCAGCTCACCAGGTGGGGCCAACGTCCTGACTTTC. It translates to CASSPGGANVLTF. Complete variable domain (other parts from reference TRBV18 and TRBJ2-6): NAGVMQNPRHLVRRRGQEARLRCSPMKGHSHVYWYRQLPEEGLKFMVYLQKENIIDESGMPKERFSAEFPKEGPSILRIQQVVRGDSAAYFCASSPGGANVLTFGAGSRLTVL.

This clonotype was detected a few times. The CDR3 DNA is TGCAGCGTATCGGGGGGGAACTATGGCTACACCTTC. Translating it yields CSVSGGNYGYTF. The chain combines TRBV29-1 with TRBJ1-2; D might be TRBD1 (5 bases). This CDR3 has 12 residues. V was trimmed by 6 bases and J by 2 bases, leaving 10 bases between them. Germline V gene data show CDR1 as SQVTM and CDR2 as ANQGSEA.

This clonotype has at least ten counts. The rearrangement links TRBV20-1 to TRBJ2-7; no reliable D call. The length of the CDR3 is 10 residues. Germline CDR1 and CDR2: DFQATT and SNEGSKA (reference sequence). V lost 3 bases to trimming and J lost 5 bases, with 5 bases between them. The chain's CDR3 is CSASQNEQYF. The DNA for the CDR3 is TGCAGTGCTAGCCAGAACGAGCAGTACTTC.

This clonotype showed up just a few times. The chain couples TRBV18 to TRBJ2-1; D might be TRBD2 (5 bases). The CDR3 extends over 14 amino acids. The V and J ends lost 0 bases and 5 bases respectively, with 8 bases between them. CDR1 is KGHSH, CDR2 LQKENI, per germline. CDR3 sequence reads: CASSPPTSNNEQFF. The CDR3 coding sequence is TGTGCCAGCTCACCACCTACTAGTAACAATGAGCAGTTCTTC.